The 26 T cell receptor beta chains below were found in one sample sequenced in a study of T cells after somatic rescue of genetic block. The protocol was immunoSEQ multiplex PCR, while the TCRdb copy is restricted to in-frame clones and leaves out a portion. Among under 150,000 clones, 75% to 95% were seen once, and the ten largest hold approximately 1.5%. Sequencing was carried out using peripheral blood mononuclear cells (PBMCs). These receptors all stem from a woman aged 18-29 years.

The chain is built from TRBV2 and TRBJ2-7; 10 nucleotides agree with TRBD1. The CDR3 loop spans 14 amino acids. The germline V gene has CDR1 SNHLY and CDR2 FYNNEI. V lost 4 bases and J lost 1; bases outside the gene matches: 1. CDR3 amino acids: CASSADRGSYEQYF. CDR3 sequence (DNA): TGTGCCAGCAGTGCGGACAGGGGGTCCTACGAGCAGTACTTC.

The rearrangement links TRBV5-4 to TRBJ2-5, with 7 bases lining up with TRBD2. Per the germline V gene, CDR1 is SGHNT and CDR2 is YYREEE (reference sequence). With 7 bases clipped from V and 5 bases from J, the junction kept 11 bases outside the gene matches. The CDR3 has 14 residues. The CDR3 loop reads CASGGVIPEETQYF. CDR3 in DNA: TGTGCCAGCGGGGGGGTTATACCCGAGGAGACCCAGTACTTC.

The chain joins TRBV28 to TRBJ1-1; the match to TRBD1 covers 9 bases. Germline loops: CDR1 MDHEN, CDR2 SYDVKM. CDR3 size: 17 residues. V lost 0 bases to trimming and J lost 6 bases; unmatched junction nucleotides: 11. CDR3 coding DNA: TGTGCCAGCAGTTTATGGCCAAGCGGACAGGGGCGCGCTGAAGCTTTCTTT. It specifies CASSLWPSGQGRAEAFF. The whole variable domain, remainder taken from reference TRBV28 and TRBJ1-1, is DVKVTQSSRYLVKRTGEKVFLECVQDMDHENMFWYRQDPGLGLRLIYFSYDVKMKEKGDIPEGYSVSREKKERFSLILESASTNQTSMYLCASSLWPSGQGRAEAFFGQGTRLTVV.

V is TRBV9 and J is TRBJ2-2; no clear D gene. Germline CDR1 and CDR2: SGDLS and YYNGEE. The V end lost 4 bases, the J end lost 2 bases, and 3 bases lay between the germline ends. The CDR3 has 12 amino acids. The CDR3 region has the DNA TGTGCCAGCAGCCTTAACACCGGGGAGCTGTTTTTT. Residues: CASSLNTGELFF.

The chain employs TRBV5-1 and TRBJ1-3; 7 nucleotides align to TRBD1. CDR3 length: 15 amino acids. Per the germline V gene, CDR1 is SGHRS and CDR2 is YFSETQ. V dropped 3 bases and J dropped 4; count of bases not matched to a gene: 7. CDR3 coding DNA: TGCGCCAGCAGCTCTACGACAGGGTCGGGAAACACCATATATTTT. It specifies CASSSTTGSGNTIYF.

This chain links TRBV5-5 with TRBJ1-5; no firm D call. V lost 3 bases, J lost 0 bases, and 10 bases lay in between. Germline V gives CDR1 SGHKS, CDR2 YYEKEE (reference sequence). The CDR3 length is 15 residues. For the CDR3, the DNA is TGTGCCAGCAGCTCAGTCTGGGGTAGCAATCAGCCCCAGCATTTT. It translates to CASSSVWGSNQPQHF.

This clone appeared a single time. This sequence joins TRBV18 and TRBJ2-5; possible D gene TRBD2, 5 bases. Germline-derived CDR1 and CDR2 are KGHSH and LQKENI. Trimming took 0 bases from V and 4 from J, leaving 9 bases between them. There are 14 residues in the CDR3. CDR3 loop: CASSPPERRETQYF. The CDR3 region has the DNA TGTGCCAGCTCACCACCGGAGCGGCGAGAGACCCAGTACTTC.

This clone was recorded only once. The genes are TRBV7-8 and TRBJ1-5; D not resolved. CDR1 and CDR2 (germline): SGHVS, FQNEAQ. The CDR3 covers 16 residues. V was clipped by 1 base and J by 4 bases, with 14 bases between them. CDR3 region: CASSLVEARLNQPQHF. CDR3 DNA sequence: TGTGCCAGCAGCTTAGTAGAGGCCAGGTTAAATCAGCCCCAGCATTTT.

This clone was seen only once. The chain combines TRBV5-1 with TRBJ2-7; possibly TRBD2 for D (5 bases). Trimming stripped 4 bases from V and 3 bases from J, with 20 bases between. The germline CDR1 and CDR2 sequences are SGHRS and YFSETQ. The CDR3 is 16 amino acids. CDR3 bases: TGCGCCAGCAGCCCCCGGACTGTAAGCCTCCTCTACGAGCAGTACTTC. Its protein product is CASSPRTVSLLYEQYF.

The genes are TRBV7-9 and TRBJ1-2, with D unresolved. CDR3 length: 14 residues. The germline gives CDR1 SEHNR, CDR2 FQNEAQ (reference sequence). Trimming pared 1 base from V and 7 bases from J, leaving 13 bases between. Here the CDR3 DNA reads TGTGCCAGCAGCTTAGAAGCGGCAGGAGGTGGCTACACCTTC. Translating it yields CASSLEAAGGGYTF.

This clone was seen a handful of times. The gene calls are TRBV7-2 and TRBJ1-5, with D tentatively TRBD1 (5 bases). Germline-derived CDR1 and CDR2 are SGHTA and FQGNSA. Between the trimmed V and J ends, which lost 3 bases and 4 bases, there was a span of 13 bases. The CDR3 runs to 15 residues. This CDR3 is CASSLGTASNQPQHF. CDR3 nucleotides: TGTGCCAGCAGCTTGGGGACGGCTAGTAATCAGCCCCAGCATTTT.

J is TRBJ2-2 and V is TRBV9, with TRBD2 matching over 12 bases. The V and J ends lost 4 bases and 7 bases, in that order; junction bases with no gene match: 11. Looked up from germline, CDR1 is SGDLS and CDR2 is YYNGEE. The CDR3 runs 17 residues. In DNA form, the CDR3 reads TGTGCCAGCAGCCTCGGACTAGCGGGGTATGAGGGCGGGGAGCTGTTTTTT. Amino acid sequence: CASSLGLAGYEGGELFF. The full variable domain, completed using reference TRBV9 and TRBJ2-2, is DSGVTQTPKHLITATGQRVTLRCSPRSGDLSVYWYQQSLDQGLQFLIQYYNGEERAKGNILERFSAQQFPDLHSELNLSSLELGDSALYFCASSLGLAGYEGGELFFGEGSRLTVL.

This clone was counted once. This chain uses TRBV5-1 with TRBJ2-4; TRBD2 aligns across 12 bases. Per germline, CDR1 SGHRS and CDR2 YFSETQ. The CDR3 consists of 16 residues. V dropped 4 bases and J dropped 6; count of bases not matched to a gene: 8. The CDR3 sequence is CASSLPSSGGANIQYF. The CDR3 DNA sequence: TGCGCCAGCAGCCTTCCTTCTAGCGGGGGGGCAAACATTCAGTACTTC.

This chain joins TRBV9 and TRBJ1-6; tentative D call: TRBD1 (5 bases). The V end was cut by 3 bases, the J end by 5 bases, with 24 bases between. The CDR3 sequence is 19 residues long. Germline CDR1 SGDLS, CDR2 YYNGEE. CDR3 in amino acids: CASSARDAARPGNNSPLHF. The CDR3 region has the DNA TGTGCCAGCAGCGCGCGGGACGCCGCTCGGCCGGGCAATAATTCACCCCTCCACTTT. Full variable domain (outside the CDR3, taken from reference TRBV9 and TRBJ1-6): DSGVTQTPKHLITATGQRVTLRCSPRSGDLSVYWYQQSLDQGLQFLIQYYNGEERAKGNILERFSAQQFPDLHSELNLSSLELGDSALYFCASSARDAARPGNNSPLHFGNGTRLTVT.

The rearrangement links TRBV27 to TRBJ2-5; 12 nucleotides match TRBD2. The germline V gene encodes CDR1 MNHEY and CDR2 SMNVEV (reference sequence). This CDR3 contains 17 residues. V dropped 6 bases and J dropped 3; count of bases not matched to a gene: 11. CDR3 nucleotide sequence: TGTGCCAGCAGGAGACTAGCGGGGGCCGGGATAGAAGAGACCCAGTACTTC. Translated, it gives CASRRLAGAGIEETQYF.

J is TRBJ1-4 and V is TRBV5-6; TRBD1 agrees at 7 bases. With 4 bases clipped from V and 5 bases from J, the junction kept 8 bases outside the gene matches. CDR3 length: 15 residues. The germline V gene encodes CDR1 SGHDT and CDR2 YYEEEE. The CDR3 loop is CASSPTGPLNEKLFF. CDR3 DNA sequence: TGTGCCAGCAGCCCGACAGGGCCCTTAAATGAAAAACTGTTTTTT. Based on the CDR3 plus reference TRBV5-6 and TRBJ1-4, the full variable domain is DAGVTQSPTHLIKTRGQQVTLRCSPKSGHDTVSWYQQALGQGPQFIFQYYEEEERQRGNFPDRFSGHQFPNYSSELNVNALLLGDSALYLCASSPTGPLNEKLFFGSGTQLSVL.

The chain recombines TRBV19 with TRBJ1-1, with 12 positions matching TRBD1. V dropped 7 bases and J dropped 0; count of bases not matched to a gene: 15. Germline CDR1 LNHDA, CDR2 SQIVND (reference sequence). The CDR3 is 19 residues long. The CDR3 DNA is TGTGCCAGTAAACGTTACCCTCTCCGGGACAGGGGGCTGAACACTGAAGCTTTCTTT. This sequence encodes CASKRYPLRDRGLNTEAFF. Variable domain in full (rest from reference TRBV19 and TRBJ1-1): DGGITQSPKYLFRKEGQNVTLSCEQNLNHDAMYWYRQDPGQGLRLIYYSQIVNDFQKGDIAEGYSVSREKKESFPLTVTSAQKNPTAFYLCASKRYPLRDRGLNTEAFFGQGTRLTVV.

The rearrangement links TRBV6-5 to TRBJ1-1, with D possibly being TRBD1 (5 bases). This CDR3 contains 13 residues. Germline-derived CDR1 and CDR2 are MNHEY and SVGAGI. V lost 6 bases and J 1 base, leaving 9 bases between the germline ends. This CDR3 reads CASSLGGNTEAFF. DNA for the CDR3: TGTGCCAGCAGCCTTGGGGGGAACACTGAAGCTTTCTTT.

The rearrangement uses TRBV5-1 and TRBJ2-7; no clear D. V lost 1 base, J lost 0 bases, and 8 bases lay in between. There are 14 residues in the CDR3. CDR1 is SGHRS, CDR2 YFSETQ, per germline. CDR3 sequence (DNA): TGCGCCAGCAGCTTGTCCAGTCTCTCCTACGAGCAGTACTTC. This codes for CASSLSSLSYEQYF.

A single count supports this clone. The chain is built from TRBV9 and TRBJ2-3; the D gene could be TRBD1 or TRBD2 (6 bases each). This CDR3 is built from 14 residues. In germline, CDR1 is SGDLS, CDR2 YYNGEE. Trimming cost V 1 base and J 4 bases, with 10 bases left between them. The CDR3 DNA sequence: TGTGCCAGCAGCGTATACGGGGGCGCAGATACGCAGTATTTT. Translation: CASSVYGGADTQYF.

CDR3 protein: CASSMGNTEAFF. CDR3 coding DNA: TGTGCCAGCAGCATGGGGAACACTGAAGCTTTCTTT. J is TRBJ1-1 and V is TRBV7-3; D is undetermined. Trimming stripped 5 bases from V and 1 base from J, with 5 bases between. CDR3 length equals 12 residues. The germline V gene encodes CDR1 SGHTA and CDR2 FQGTGA.

The chain links TRBV7-6 to TRBJ2-3; unclear D gene. The V and J ends lost 5 bases and 0 bases respectively, with 12 bases between them. The germline V gene encodes CDR1 SGHVS and CDR2 FNYEAQ. The CDR3 length is 15 residues. This CDR3 reads CASSPTADSTDTQYF. In nucleotides, the CDR3 is TGTGCCAGCAGCCCTACGGCCGATAGCACAGATACGCAGTATTTT.

J is TRBJ2-5 and V is TRBV19; the match to TRBD2 covers 9 bases. Germline trimming cut 3 bases from V and 7 bases from J; bases unmatched to any gene: 9. This CDR3 has 15 residues. Germline CDR1 LNHDA, CDR2 SQIVND (reference sequence). In nucleotides, the CDR3 is TGTGCCAGTAGTATGGCGGGGGGGCCGGGAGGGACCCAGTACTTC. Amino acid sequence: CASSMAGGPGGTQYF.

The CDR3 coding sequence is TGTGCCTGGAGTGTAGGGACAGGGGAGTTCTTC. This sequence encodes CAWSVGTGEFF. The genes are TRBV30 and TRBJ2-1, with 10 nucleotides matching TRBD1. CDR1 and CDR2 from the germline V gene are GTSNPN and SVGIG (reference sequence). After removal of 0 bases from V and 14 bases from J, the junction contained 1 base not matched to a gene. CDR3 length: 11 amino acids.

J is TRBJ1-1 and V is TRBV14; D is perhaps TRBD1 (5 bases). Trimming removed 0 bases from V and 2 bases from J, with 13 bases in between. Germline loops: CDR1 SGHDN, CDR2 FVKESK. The CDR3 contains 16 residues. The CDR3 DNA is TGTGCCAGCAGCCAAGATCGGGCGGGACGCAACACTGAAGCTTTCTTT. Translated: CASSQDRAGRNTEAFF. Supplemented by reference TRBV14 and TRBJ1-1, the full variable domain reads EAGVTQFPSHSVIEKGQTVTLRCDPISGHDNLYWYRRVMGKEIKFLLHFVKESKQDESGMPNNRFLAERTGGTYSTLKVQPAELEDSGVYFCASSQDRAGRNTEAFFGQGTRLTVV.

The chain couples TRBV4-2 to TRBJ1-1; D may be TRBD1 (6 bases). The V end was cut by 6 bases, the J end by 1 base, with 12 bases between. CDR3 length equals 14 residues. The V gene's germline CDR1 is LGHNA and CDR2 YNFKEQ. CDR3 in DNA: TGTGCCAGCAGGAGAGGACAGACGAACACTGAAGCTTTCTTT. This gives the protein CASRRGQTNTEAFF.